This TCR beta chain was identified in a study of blood T cell repertoires in COVID-19 (dated by TCRdb to about 2020). With respect to the entire study: Samples from collaborators originated in the United States, Italy and Spain and spanned both the acute and convalescent phases of COVID-19. The material from the prospective study consisted of cDNA or gDNA derived from T cells, B-cell-depleted T cells, or PBMCs. The dataset comprised deeply sampled blood TCRbeta repertoires from subjects exposed to, actively infected with, or recovered from COVID-19. The repertoires were released in a freely available public database intended as a resource for research on the immune response to SARS-CoV-2. Samples came from the ongoing ImmuneRACE study (first 160 participants) plus 1,254 subjects from 6 global collaborators. Sample metadata almost always included a de-identified subject ID, COVID-19 status, age in years and sex. HLA class I and class II types, where available, came from metadata supplied by the sample provider rather than from assay-based typing.

One collaborating source in Seattle enrolled patients while the patients were actively infected and followed the patients over time throughout the course of disease. The collaborating institutions used their own protocols to collect whole blood in K2EDTA tubes. For TCRbeta analysis, collaborator samples were shipped as frozen whole blood, as isolated PBMCs, or as DNA extracted from either sample type. The immunoSEQ Assay, a bias-controlled multiplex PCR, was used to amplify TCRbeta CDR3 regions from genomic DNA. As for the original processing: Within the assay, amplification of reference gene primers was used to estimate how many nucleated cells each sample contained. To quantify the absolute abundance of each unique TCRbeta CDR3 rearrangement, sequence reads were collapsed and filtered. For each sample, productive Simpson clonality was calculated as the square root of Simpson's diversity index across productive rearrangements. In TCRdb, the immuneACCESS table is reduced to in-frame sequences with V and J assigned. These tables do not hold every clone; where another copy was compared, an unresolved V gene accounts for under half, and the others remain unexplained. That table gives V, J and clone size, and the DNA gave D and trimming. The sample table shows some 180,000 clones, and around 80% are seen once. Approximately 7.8% of the sample goes to the ten largest clones.

About this clone: This clone's antigen is unknown. No clone much larger than this one lies a single base away; base qualities are absent.

Study-wide findings and limitations: Clinical and demographic metadata were provided uncurated, with the amount varying by source and participant.

This receptor was identified in an older woman with COVID-19, enrolled during active disease. Sequencing was performed on peripheral blood.

CDR3 reads: CASSLILATTDTQYF. The nucleotide sequence is TGTGCCAGCAGCTTAATACTAGCGACCACAGATACGCAGTATTTT. The chain employs TRBV11-2 and TRBJ2-3, with 7 middle bases fitting TRBD2. Including the terminal cysteine and phenylalanine, the CDR3 comprises 15 residues. Only CDR3 DNA is held: 45 bases, read in frame from base 1. The germline V gene provides CDR1 SGHAT and CDR2 FQNNGV. From V the trimming removes 2 bases and from J it removes 2 bases, while the gene matches leave 4 bases of the junction unaccounted for.